The 16 T cell receptor beta chains given below trace back to one sample, sequenced in a study of molecular identifiers for immune sequencing clone quantification (dated by TCRdb to the late 2010s). The method behind the library was PCR. The instrument was a NextSeq 500. TCRdb reworked the public reads: Q25 trimming with fastp, MiXCR clone assembly, productive beta chains retained. Each entry merges the rows of one CDR3 protein and shows their most common DNA and genes. This sample has some 680,000 distinct CDR3 sequences in its table, and about 25% of those were observed once. The top ten clones comprise 0.75% to 0.8% of the sample. The sample taken for sequencing was naive CD8+ T cells from blood, with Jurkat cell RNA spiked in. In light of the paper, this sample's cell subset or site label describes: FACS-sorted CD8+CD4-CCR7+CD45RA+ naive T cells. The receptors were gathered from a human donor in good health. Some libraries in this study had Jurkat cell RNA spiked in.

The chain combines TRBV6-2 or TRBV6-3 with TRBJ1-1; TRBD1 agrees at 8 bases. Trimming at V came to 6 bases and at J to 3 bases, leaving 15 bases not matched to a gene. Germline values: CDR1 MNHEY, CDR2 SVGEGT. This CDR3 spans 17 amino acids. CDR3 region: CASSPDRVPRVDTEAFF. The CDR3 nucleotides are TGTGCCAGCAGCCCGGACAGGGTTCCCCGGGTTGACACTGAAGCTTTCTTT.

Note on this clonotype: The junction departs from germline at one end; a sequencing error may be responsible. The chain links TRBV5-1 to TRBJ2-7; 8 bases align to TRBD1. CDR1 is SGHRS, CDR2 YFSETQ, per germline. CDR3 length: 16 amino acids. In nucleotides, the CDR3 is TGCGCCAGCCGCCCGGCCTTCCCAGGGGGCAACTACGCGCAGTACTTC. Translated, it gives CASRPAFPGGNYAQYF. Supplemented by reference TRBV5-1 and TRBJ2-7, the full variable domain reads KAGVTQTPRYLIKTRGQQVTLSCSPISGHRSVSWYQQTPGQGLQFLFEYFSETQRNKGNFPGRFSGRQFSNSRSEMNVSTLELGDSALYLCASRPAFPGGNYAQYFGPGTRLTVT.

At least ten counts were recorded for this clonotype. The chain couples TRBV12-3 or TRBV12-4 to TRBJ1-3, with D uncertain. V gave up 5 bases and J gave up 4 bases, with 9 bases separating them. The CDR3 sequence is 13 residues long. In DNA, the CDR3 is TGTGCCAGCAGTCCCTTGACCGGAAACACCATATATTTT. Translated: CASSPLTGNTIYF.

This clonotype was seen a handful of times. This chain joins TRBV12-3 or TRBV12-4 and TRBJ2-7; D is perhaps TRBD2 (5 bases). With 6 bases removed from V and 7 bases from J, the gap between germline ends came to 19 bases. The CDR3 runs to 14 residues. CDR3 coding DNA: TGTGCCAGCAGCTGGGGAGAGGCCGGCGGGGAGCAGTACTTC. This translates into CASSWGEAGGEQYF.

The J gene is TRBJ2-7, the V gene TRBV12-3 or TRBV12-4; D unclear. V was clipped by 5 bases and J by 2 bases, with 19 bases between them. The CDR3 contains 16 residues. The CDR3 coding sequence is TGTGCCAGCAGTCCCAGCGATTTTGGGTCAGCCTACGAGCAGTACTTC. Protein product: CASSPSDFGSAYEQYF.

This clonotype has just a few counts. A much more abundant neighbour one base away suggests this may be a read error. The CDR3 nucleotides are TGTGCTAGTGGGCCGGGACAGGGGAATGATCAGCCCCAGCATTTT. Translating gives CASGPGQGNDQPQHF. The genes are TRBV12-5 and TRBJ1-5; 10 nucleotides agree with TRBD1. This CDR3 spans 15 amino acids. Looked up from germline, CDR1 is LGHNT and CDR2 is FRNRAP. V lost 6 bases and J lost 5; bases outside the gene matches: 7.

This clonotype was seen only a few times. The V and J genes are TRBV5-1 and TRBJ2-1; 10 bases agree with TRBD2. Germline assignment: CDR1 SGHRS and CDR2 YFSETQ. The J segment lost 1 base and the V segment lost 2 bases, leaving 3 bases of the junction unmatched. The CDR3 sequence is 16 residues long. This CDR3 is CASSFSGGGSYNEQFF. The CDR3 DNA is TGCGCCAGCAGCTTCAGCGGGGGGGGATCCTACAATGAGCAGTTCTTC.

The gene calls are TRBV4-3 and TRBJ2-7; D uncertain. Trimming left V 0 bases short and J 0 bases short, with 12 bases between. This CDR3 is 16 amino acids long. Per germline, CDR1 LGHNA and CDR2 YSLEER. The CDR3: CASSQEVASSSYEQYF. The CDR3 region has the DNA TGCGCCAGCAGCCAAGAAGTTGCCAGCAGCTCCTACGAGCAGTACTTC.

This clonotype was counted ten times or more. The chain uses TRBV12-3 or TRBV12-4 and TRBJ1-5; D gene ambiguous. The CDR3 sequence is 16 residues long. The ends were cut back, 4 bases at V and 5 bases at J, with 18 bases in the middle. The CDR3 DNA follows: TGTGCCAGCAGTTCCCTTAGTAGGGAGCGGGATCAGCCCCAGCATTTT. Translated: CASSSLSRERDQPQHF.

Note on this clonotype: This may arise from a read error, as a much more abundant clone is one base away. The V call is TRBV4-1, the J call TRBJ1-1, with TRBD1 matching 9 bases. The ends lost 11 bases at V and 11 bases at J; junction bases unmatched: 15. Germline V lookup: CDR1 MGHRA, CDR2 YSYEKL. The CDR3 has 13 amino acids. CDR3: CAGGDRAFAEAFF. In nucleotides, the CDR3 is TGCGCCGGCGGGGACAGGGCCTTCGCGGAGGCTTTCTTT.

This clonotype was seen many times. This chain links TRBV7-9 with TRBJ2-3, with D tentatively TRBD1 (5 bases). V lost 5 bases, J lost 2 bases, and 17 bases lay in between. Germline V gene lookup returns CDR1 SEHNR and CDR2 FQNEAQ (reference sequence). The CDR3 is made up of 16 amino acids. The CDR3 DNA reads as TGTGCCAGCAGCCTCTTGACAGCTCCCGCCACAGATACGCAGTATTTT. It is translated as CASSLLTAPATDTQYF.

This clonotype was counted ten times or more. J is TRBJ1-1 and V is TRBV25-1; D uncertain. This CDR3 has 13 amino acids. Trimming left V 5 bases short and J 0 bases short, with 7 bases between. The V gene's germline CDR1 is MGHDK and CDR2 SYGVNS. CDR3 residues: CASSTQMNTEAFF. The DNA for the CDR3 is TGTGCCAGCAGTACACAGATGAACACTGAAGCTTTCTTT.

This clonotype was detected only a few times. The V and J genes are TRBV19 and TRBJ1-5; D remains ambiguous. Between the trimmed V and J ends, which lost 7 bases and 0 bases, there was a span of 13 bases. The CDR3 has 15 amino acids. Looked up from germline, CDR1 is LNHDA and CDR2 is SQIVND (reference sequence). In DNA, the CDR3 is TGTGCCAGTACCGGGTCCGCACTTAGCAATCAGCCCCAGCATTTT. This encodes CASTGSALSNQPQHF.

The chain employs TRBV12-3 or TRBV12-4 and TRBJ1-1; weak D call: TRBD1 (5 bases). Trimming took off 3 bases at V and 3 bases at J, with 11 bases between the two ends. This CDR3 spans 14 amino acids. The DNA of the CDR3 is TGTGCCAGCAGTTTTCGGGGGTTCGACACTGAAGCTTTCTTT. Translated: CASSFRGFDTEAFF.

The V call is TRBV4-3, the J call TRBJ2-1; maybe TRBD2 (5 bases). From germline, CDR1 is LGHNA and CDR2 YSLEER. Trimming removed 3 bases from V and 8 bases from J, with 17 bases in between. There are 15 residues in the CDR3. As DNA, the CDR3 is TGCGCCAGCAGCCAGACTTCGATATCCGGGGATGAGCAGTTCTTC. This sequence encodes CASSQTSISGDEQFF.

Concerning this clonotype: It may be a read error: a sequence one base away is much more abundant. The chain has TRBV7-9 and TRBJ1-1, with D perhaps matching TRBD1 (6 bases). V shed 11 bases and J shed 4 bases, with 17 bases lying between them. Looked up from germline, CDR1 is SEHNR and CDR2 is FQNEAQ (reference sequence). This CDR3 region has 13 residues. CDR3 sequence (DNA): TGTGCCTCTGAAGGGGGGTTAGGCACTGAAGCTTTCTTT. Translation: CASEGGLGTEAFF. Filled out from reference TRBV7-9 and TRBJ1-1, the complete variable domain reads DTGVSQNPRHKITKRGQNVTFRCDPISEHNRLYWYRQTLGQGPEFLTYFQNEAQLEKSRLLSDRFSAERPKGSFSTLEIQRTEQGDSAMYLCASEGGLGTEAFFGQGTRLTVV.